This T cell receptor beta chain originates from a study of blood T cell repertoires in COVID-19. Background on the study: Material from acute and convalescent COVID-19 was sourced from the United States, Italy and Spain. The cDNA or gDNA used as material had been derived from T cells, B-cell-depleted T cells, or PBMCs.

Study processing details: Using reference gene primer amplification, nucleated cell counts were estimated. The data were produced by immunoSEQ multiplex PCR, yet TCRdb's version contains in-frame clones alone and is incomplete. That table gives V, J and clone size, and the DNA gave D and trimming. The sample lists about 260,000 clones, approximately 86% seen once, with over 4% in the top ten. This CDR3 contains 14 residues. Trimming removed 4 bases at V and 0 bases at J, with 10 bases between. Looked up from germline, CDR1 is LGHNA and CDR2 is YSLEER. The chain combines TRBV4-3 with TRBJ2-7; tentative D call: TRBD2 (6 bases). This sequence originates from a woman aged 60-75 years with COVID-19, enrolled during active disease. The sequencing input was peripheral blood. The CDR3 coding sequence is TGCGCCAGCAGCCTAATGGAGGGCTCCTACGAGCAGTACTTC. It yields the protein CASSLMEGSYEQYF.